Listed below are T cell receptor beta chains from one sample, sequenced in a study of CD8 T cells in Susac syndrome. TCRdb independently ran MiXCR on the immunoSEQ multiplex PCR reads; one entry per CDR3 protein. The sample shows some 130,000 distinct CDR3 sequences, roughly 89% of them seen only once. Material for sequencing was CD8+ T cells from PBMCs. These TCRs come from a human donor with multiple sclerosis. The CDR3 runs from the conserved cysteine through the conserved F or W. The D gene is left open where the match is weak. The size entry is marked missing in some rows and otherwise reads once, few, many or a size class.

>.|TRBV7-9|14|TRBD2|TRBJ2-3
TGTGCCAGCAGCTTCCCTGGGGGGGCAGATACGCAGTATTTT
CASSFPGGADTQYF
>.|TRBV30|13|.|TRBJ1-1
TGTGCCTGGACAGTGAACATGAACACTGAAGCTTTCTTT
CAWTVNMNTEAFF
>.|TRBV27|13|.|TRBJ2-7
TGTGCCAGCAGTTTGGCAGGGGACTACGAGCAGTACTTC
CASSLAGDYEQYF
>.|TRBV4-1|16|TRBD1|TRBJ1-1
TGCGCCAGCAGCCAAGATTGGGGACAGGGGAGGACTGAAGCTTTCTTT
CASSQDWGQGRTEAFF
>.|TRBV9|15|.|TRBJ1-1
TGTGCCAGCAGCCCCTGGTCGGGACCGAACACTGAAGCTTTCTTT
CASSPWSGPNTEAFF
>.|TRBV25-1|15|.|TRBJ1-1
TGTGCCAGCAGTCTCATTATTGCGGGGGATACTGAAGCTTTCTTT
CASSLIIAGDTEAFF
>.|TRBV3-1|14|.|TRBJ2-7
TGTGCCAGCAGCCAGATTGATAGCTCCTACGAGCAGTACTTC
CASSQIDSSYEQYF
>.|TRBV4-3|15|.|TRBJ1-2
TGCGCCAGCAGCCAAGGGGGTGGGGCAGAAAATGGCTACACCTTC
CASSQGGGAENGYTF
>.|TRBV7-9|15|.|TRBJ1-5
TGTGCCAGCAGCCCCTCCGGGCCAGGGGATCAGCCCCAGCATTTT
CASSPSGPGDQPQHF
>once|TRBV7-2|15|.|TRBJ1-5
TGTGCCAGCAGCTTAGTTACATTTAGCAATCAGCCCCAGCATTTT
CASSLVTFSNQPQHF
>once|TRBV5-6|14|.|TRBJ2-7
TGTGCCAGCAGCCTGGACCTTGGTGCCTACGAGCAGTACTTC
CASSLDLGAYEQYF
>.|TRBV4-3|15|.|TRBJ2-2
TGCGCCAGCAGCCAGGCTTACAGCGACACCGGGGAGCTGTTTTTT
CASSQAYSDTGELFF
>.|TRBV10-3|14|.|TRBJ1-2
TGTGCCATCAGCGATACTGGGACACACTATGGCTACACCTTC
CAISDTGTHYGYTF
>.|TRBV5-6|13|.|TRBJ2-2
TGTGCCAGCAGCTTGGGGGAGGCCGGGGAGCTGTTTTTT
CASSLGEAGELFF
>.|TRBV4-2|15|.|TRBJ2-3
TGTGCCAGCAGCCAAGAAAGGCGGAGCACAGATACGCAGTATTTT
CASSQERRSTDTQYF
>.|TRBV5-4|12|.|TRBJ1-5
TGTGCCAGCAGCTTGGGGGATCAGCCCCAGCATTTT
CASSLGDQPQHF
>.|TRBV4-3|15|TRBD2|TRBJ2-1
TGCGCCAGCAGCTCAGGACTAGCGGGAGTAGGTGAGCAGTTCTTC
CASSSGLAGVGEQFF
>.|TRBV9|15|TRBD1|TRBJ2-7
TGTGCCAGCAGCCCCACAGGGGGCTCTACCTACGAGCAGTACTTC
CASSPTGGSTYEQYF